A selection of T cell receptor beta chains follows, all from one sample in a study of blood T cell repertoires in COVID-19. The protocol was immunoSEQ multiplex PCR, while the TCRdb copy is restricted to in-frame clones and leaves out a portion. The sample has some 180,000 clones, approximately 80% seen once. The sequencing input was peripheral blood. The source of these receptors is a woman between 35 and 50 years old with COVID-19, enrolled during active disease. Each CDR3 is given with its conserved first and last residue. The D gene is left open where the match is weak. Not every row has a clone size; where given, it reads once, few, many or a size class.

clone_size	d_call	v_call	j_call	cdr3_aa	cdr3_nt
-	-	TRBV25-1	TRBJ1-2	CASRATGISHTF	TGTGCCAGCAGAGCGACAGGTATTAGTCACACCTTC
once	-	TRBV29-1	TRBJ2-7	CAVADAYEQYF	TGCGCGGTGGCCGACGCCTACGAGCAGTACTTC
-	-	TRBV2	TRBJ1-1	CASSGRGEGNTEAFF	TGTGCCAGCAGTGGGAGGGGCGAGGGGAACACTGAAGCTTTCTTT
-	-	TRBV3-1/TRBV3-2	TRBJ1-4	CASSQGLEKLFF	TGTGCCAGCAGCCAAGGTCTGGAAAAACTGTTTTTT
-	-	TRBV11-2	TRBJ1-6	CASSFSSGVRDSPLHF	TGTGCCAGCAGCTTCTCTTCGGGGGTTAGGGATTCACCCCTCCACTTT
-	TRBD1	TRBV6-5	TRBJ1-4	CASSRGQENEKLFF	TGTGCCAGCAGCCGCGGACAGGAAAATGAAAAACTGTTTTTT
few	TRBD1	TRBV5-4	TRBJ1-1	CASSAPTGTEAFF	TGTGCCAGCAGCGCCCCGACAGGGACTGAAGCTTTCTTT
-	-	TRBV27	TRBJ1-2	CASSLGGGGYTF	TGTGCCAGCAGTTTAGGCGGGGGCGGCTACACCTTC
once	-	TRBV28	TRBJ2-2	CASSSYNTGTGNTGELFF	TGTGCCAGCAGTTCATATAATACCGGGACTGGGAACACCGGGGAGCTGTTTTTT
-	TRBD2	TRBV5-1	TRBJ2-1	CASSLPRTSGVNEQFF	TGCGCCAGCAGCTTGCCCCGGACTAGCGGGGTAAATGAGCAGTTCTTC
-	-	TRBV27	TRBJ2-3	CASRSLSGFGEDTQYF	TGTGCCAGCAGATCGCTCAGCGGGTTTGGAGAAGATACGCAGTATTTT
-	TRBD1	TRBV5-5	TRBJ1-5	CASSRRTGDQPQHF	TGTGCCAGCAGCCGACGGACAGGGGATCAGCCCCAGCATTTT
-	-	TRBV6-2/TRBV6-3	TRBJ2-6	CASSYRVSGANVLTF	TGTGCCAGCAGTTACCGGGTGTCTGGGGCCAACGTCCTGACTTTC
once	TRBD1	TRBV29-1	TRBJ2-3	CSGGLQGARTDTQYF	TGCAGCGGGGGTCTACAGGGGGCTCGCACAGATACGCAGTATTTT
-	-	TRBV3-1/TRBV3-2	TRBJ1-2	CASSLRANYGYTF	TGTGCCAGCAGCCTGCGAGCTAACTATGGCTACACCTTC
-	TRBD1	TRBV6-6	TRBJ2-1	CASSSGTGGDEQFF	TGTGCCAGCAGTTCCGGGACAGGGGGTGACGAGCAGTTCTTC
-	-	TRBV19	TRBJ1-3	CASRAGTSSGNTIYF	TGTGCCAGTAGGGCCGGGACAAGCTCTGGAAACACCATATATTTT
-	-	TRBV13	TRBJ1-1	CASSLGALMRGTTEAFF	TGTGCCAGCAGCTTAGGGGCCTTGATGCGGGGGACGACTGAAGCTTTCTTT
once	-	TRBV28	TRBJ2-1	CASQGNRPVDNEQFF	TGTGCCAGCCAGGGAAACAGGCCGGTAGACAATGAGCAGTTCTTC
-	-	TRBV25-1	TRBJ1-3	CASSEDQGISGNTIYF	TGTGCCAGCAGTGAAGACCAGGGCATCTCTGGAAACACCATATATTTT
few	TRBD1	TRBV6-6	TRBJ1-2	CASSRPGGGGQLNYGYTF	TGTGCCAGCAGTCGCCCCGGAGGGGGCGGACAACTGAACTATGGCTACACCTTC
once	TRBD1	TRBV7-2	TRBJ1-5	CASSFTGTGHQPQHF	TGTGCCAGCAGCTTTACCGGGACAGGCCATCAGCCCCAGCATTTT
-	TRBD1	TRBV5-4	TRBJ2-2	CASSPRQGGRTGELFF	TGTGCCAGCAGCCCGCGACAGGGGGGGAGGACCGGGGAGCTGTTTTTT
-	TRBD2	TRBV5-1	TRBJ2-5	CASAPTLAGAGETQYF	TGCGCCAGCGCCCCCACCTTAGCGGGGGCAGGAGAGACCCAGTACTTC
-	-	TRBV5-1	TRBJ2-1	CASSLVGGTYNEQFF	TGCGCCAGCAGCTTGGTTGGCGGAACCTACAATGAGCAGTTCTTC
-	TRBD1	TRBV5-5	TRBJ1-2	CASSAYRGHKSYGYTF	TGTGCCAGCAGCGCCTACAGGGGGCATAAATCCTATGGCTACACCTTC
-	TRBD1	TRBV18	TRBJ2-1	CASSRRDRDGEQFF	TGTGCCAGCTCACGGAGGGACAGGGATGGTGAGCAGTTCTTC
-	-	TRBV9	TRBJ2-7	CASEKPRTYEQYF	TGTGCCAGCGAGAAACCCCGAACTTACGAGCAGTACTTC
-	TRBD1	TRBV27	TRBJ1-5	CASSGTGSNQPQHF	TGTGCCAGCAGCGGGACAGGGTCTAATCAGCCCCAGCATTTT
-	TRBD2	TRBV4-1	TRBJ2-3	CASLQEVSGGTTDTQYF	TGCGCCAGCCTCCAGGAGGTTAGCGGGGGTACCACAGATACGCAGTATTTT
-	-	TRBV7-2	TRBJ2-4	CASSLEVTTLVKNIQYF	TGTGCCAGCAGCTTAGAGGTGACAACCTTAGTCAAAAACATTCAGTACTTC
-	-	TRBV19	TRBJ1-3	CASSRFRGSGNTIYF	TGTGCCAGTAGTCGATTCAGGGGATCTGGAAACACCATATATTTT
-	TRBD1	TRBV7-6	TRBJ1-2	CASSLAGTGGGYTF	TGTGCCAGCAGCTTAGCTGGGACAGGGGGAGGCTACACCTTC
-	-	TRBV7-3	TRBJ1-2	CASSLGPSGLFNYGYTF	TGTGCCAGCAGCTTAGGGCCCTCAGGCCTCTTTAACTATGGCTACACCTTC
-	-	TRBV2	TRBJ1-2	CASSLSVHSGGYTF	TGTGCCAGCAGTCTTTCCGTCCATTCGGGTGGCTACACCTTC
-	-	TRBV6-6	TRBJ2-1	CASSSGEQFF	TGTGCCAGCAGTTCAGGTGAGCAGTTCTTC
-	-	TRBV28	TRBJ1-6	CASSLQGTHSPLHF	TGTGCCAGCAGTTTACAGGGTACCCATTCACCCCTCCACTTT
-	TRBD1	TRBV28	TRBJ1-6	CASSKNRGFSSYNSPLHF	TGTGCCAGCAGTAAGAACAGGGGATTTAGCTCCTATAATTCACCCCTCCACTTT